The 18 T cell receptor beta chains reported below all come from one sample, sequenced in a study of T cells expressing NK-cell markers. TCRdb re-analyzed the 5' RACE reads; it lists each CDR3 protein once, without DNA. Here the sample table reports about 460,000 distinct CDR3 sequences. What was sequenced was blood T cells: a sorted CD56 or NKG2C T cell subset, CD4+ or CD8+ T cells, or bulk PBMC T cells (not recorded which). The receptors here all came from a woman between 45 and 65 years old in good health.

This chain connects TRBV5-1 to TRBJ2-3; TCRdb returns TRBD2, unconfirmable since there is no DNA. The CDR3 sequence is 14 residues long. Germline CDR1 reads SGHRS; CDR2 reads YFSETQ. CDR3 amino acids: CASRLDGGTDTQYF.

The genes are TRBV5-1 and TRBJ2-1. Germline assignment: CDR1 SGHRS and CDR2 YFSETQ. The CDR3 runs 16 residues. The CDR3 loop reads CASSLGNLVGNNEQFF. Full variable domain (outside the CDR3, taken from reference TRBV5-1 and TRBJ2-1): KAGVTQTPRYLIKTRGQQVTLSCSPISGHRSVSWYQQTPGQGLQFLFEYFSETQRNKGNFPGRFSGRQFSNSRSEMNVSTLELGDSALYLCASSLGNLVGNNEQFFGPGTRLTVL.

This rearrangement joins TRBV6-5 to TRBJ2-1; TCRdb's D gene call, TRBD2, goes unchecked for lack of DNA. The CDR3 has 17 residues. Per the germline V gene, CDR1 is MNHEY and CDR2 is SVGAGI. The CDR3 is CASSSLLGPTSSNEQFF.

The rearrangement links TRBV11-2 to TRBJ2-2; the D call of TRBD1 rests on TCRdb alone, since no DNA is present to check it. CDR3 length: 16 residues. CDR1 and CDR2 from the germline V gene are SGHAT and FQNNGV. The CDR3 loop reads CASSSHRGIGTGELFF.

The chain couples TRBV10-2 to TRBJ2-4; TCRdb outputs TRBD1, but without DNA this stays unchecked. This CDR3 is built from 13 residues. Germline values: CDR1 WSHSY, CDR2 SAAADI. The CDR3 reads CASSEWGSFIQYF.

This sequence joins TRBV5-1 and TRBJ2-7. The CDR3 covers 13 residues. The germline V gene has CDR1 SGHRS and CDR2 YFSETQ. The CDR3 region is CASSLGSPYEQYF.

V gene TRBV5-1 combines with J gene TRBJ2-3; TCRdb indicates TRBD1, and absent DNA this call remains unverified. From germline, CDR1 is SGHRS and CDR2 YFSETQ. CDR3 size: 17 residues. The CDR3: CASSLVGGGVLTDTQYF. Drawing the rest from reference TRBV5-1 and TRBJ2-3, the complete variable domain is KAGVTQTPRYLIKTRGQQVTLSCSPISGHRSVSWYQQTPGQGLQFLFEYFSETQRNKGNFPGRFSGRQFSNSRSEMNVSTLELGDSALYLCASSLVGGGVLTDTQYFGPGTRLTVL.

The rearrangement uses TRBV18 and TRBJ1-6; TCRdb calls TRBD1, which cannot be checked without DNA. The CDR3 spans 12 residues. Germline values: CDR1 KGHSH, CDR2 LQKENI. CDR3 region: CASSYDSPPLHF. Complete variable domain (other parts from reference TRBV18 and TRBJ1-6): NAGVMQNPRHLVRRRGQEARLRCSPMKGHSHVYWYRQLPEEGLKFMVYLQKENIIDESGMPKERFSAEFPKEGPSILRIQQVVRGDSAAYFCASSYDSPPLHFGNGTRLTVT.

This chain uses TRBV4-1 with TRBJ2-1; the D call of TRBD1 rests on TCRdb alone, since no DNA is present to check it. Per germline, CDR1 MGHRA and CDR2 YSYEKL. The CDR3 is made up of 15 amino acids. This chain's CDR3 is CASSQDGAVYNEQFF.

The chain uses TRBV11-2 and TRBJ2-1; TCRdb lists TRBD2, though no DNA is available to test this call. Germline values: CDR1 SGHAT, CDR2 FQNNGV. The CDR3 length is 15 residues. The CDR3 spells CASSLARLAGGEQFF.

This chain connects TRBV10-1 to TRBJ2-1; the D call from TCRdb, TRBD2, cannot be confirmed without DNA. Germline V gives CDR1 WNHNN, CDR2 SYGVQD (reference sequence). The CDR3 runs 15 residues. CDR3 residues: CASSELGGRAREQFF.

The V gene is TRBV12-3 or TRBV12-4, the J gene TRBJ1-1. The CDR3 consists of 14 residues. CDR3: CASSQTRSPVVAFF.

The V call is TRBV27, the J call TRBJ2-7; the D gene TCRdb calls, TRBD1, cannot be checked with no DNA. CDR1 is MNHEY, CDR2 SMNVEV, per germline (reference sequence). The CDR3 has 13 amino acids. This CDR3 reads CATQRGRVGEQYF.

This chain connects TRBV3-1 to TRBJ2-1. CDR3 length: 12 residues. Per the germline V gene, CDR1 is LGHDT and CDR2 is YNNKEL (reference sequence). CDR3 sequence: CASSQEKNEQFF.

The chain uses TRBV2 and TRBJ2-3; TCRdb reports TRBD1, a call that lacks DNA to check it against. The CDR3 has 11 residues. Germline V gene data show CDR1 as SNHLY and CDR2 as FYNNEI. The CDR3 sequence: CASIRSGAQYF. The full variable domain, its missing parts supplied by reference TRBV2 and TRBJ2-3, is EPEVTQTPSHQVTQMGQEVILRCVPISNHLYFYWYRQILGQKVEFLVSFYNNEISEKSEIFDDQFSVERPDGSNFTLKIRSTKLEDSAMYFCASIRSGAQYFGPGTRLTVL.

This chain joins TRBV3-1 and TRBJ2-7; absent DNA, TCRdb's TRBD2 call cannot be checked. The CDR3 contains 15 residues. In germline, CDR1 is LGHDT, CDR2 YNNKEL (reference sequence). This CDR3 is CASSQGLAGVYEQYF.

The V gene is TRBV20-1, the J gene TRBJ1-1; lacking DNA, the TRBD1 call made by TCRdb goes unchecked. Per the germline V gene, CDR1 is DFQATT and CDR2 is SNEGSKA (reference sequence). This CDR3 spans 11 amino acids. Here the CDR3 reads CSTGQFFEAFF.

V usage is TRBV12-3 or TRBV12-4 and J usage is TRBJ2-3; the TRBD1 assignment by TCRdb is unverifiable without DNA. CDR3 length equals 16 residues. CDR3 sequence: CASRSGERTSTDTQYF.